Following are 26 T cell receptor beta chains from one sample sequenced in a study of T cells after yellow fever vaccination. TCRdb used MiXCR to reprocess the 5' RACE reads, holding one entry per CDR3 protein. The sample has around 400,000 distinct CDR3 sequences; more than 9% are singletons. This specimen was PBMCs, taken on the day of the first yellow fever vaccination. The receptors were sampled from a man between 18 and 29 years old who received the YFV17D yellow fever vaccine.

In its sample, this clonotype was seen a few times. The V gene is TRBV5-1, the J gene TRBJ2-3, with a tentative D call TRBD2 (6 bases). CDR3 length: 15 residues. V lost 4 bases, J lost 1 base, and 13 bases lay in between. Per germline, CDR1 SGHRS and CDR2 YFSETQ. The CDR3: CASSPTEGRTDTQYF. The CDR3 DNA follows: TGCGCCAGCAGCCCTACGGAGGGACGCACAGATACGCAGTATTTT.

The chain combines TRBV6-2 or TRBV6-3 with TRBJ2-3; TRBD2 aligns across 7 bases. V was pared by 2 bases and J by 5 bases, with 10 bases of the junction left unmatched. Per germline, CDR1 MNHEY and CDR2 SVGEGT. This CDR3 region has 16 residues. CDR3 in amino acids: CASSYLQRGSRDTQYF. CDR3 coding DNA: TGTGCCAGCAGTTACCTACAGCGGGGTTCAAGAGATACGCAGTATTTT.

In its sample, this clonotype was seen a few times. The DNA of the CDR3 is TGCGCCAGCAGCCAAGGACAGGGGTCGTTCTATGGCTACACCTTC. Translation gives CASSQGQGSFYGYTF. The rearrangement uses TRBV4-3 and TRBJ1-2, with 8 bases lining up with TRBD1. The CDR3 sequence is 15 residues long. Germline-derived CDR1 and CDR2 are LGHNA and YSLEER. Trimming removed 1 base from V and 4 bases from J; junction bases left unmatched: 5.

This clonotype occurred many times. This rearrangement joins TRBV10-3 to TRBJ1-5; D not resolved. The CDR3 runs to 12 residues. Trimming removed 0 bases at V and 6 bases at J, with 3 bases between. Per the germline V gene, CDR1 is ENHRY and CDR2 is SYGVKD. The CDR3 bases are TGTGCCATCAGTGAGTCGAGTCAGCCCCAGCATTTT. Amino acid sequence: CAISESSQPQHF.

A few counts support this clonotype. The chain uses TRBV6-5 and TRBJ2-1; maybe TRBD2 (7 bases). The germline V and J ends were trimmed by 4 bases and 7 bases, with 17 bases remaining between them. There are 15 residues in the CDR3. The germline V gene has CDR1 MNHEY and CDR2 SVGAGI. The CDR3 loop reads CASSFRGAEGNEQFF. The CDR3 DNA follows: TGTGCCAGCAGTTTTCGGGGGGCCGAAGGAAATGAGCAGTTCTTC.

The chain has TRBV7-9 and TRBJ1-1; possibly TRBD1 for D (5 bases). Trimming stripped 5 bases from V and 3 bases from J, with 16 bases between. Germline CDR1 is SEHNR and CDR2 is FQNEAQ (reference sequence). This CDR3 is built from 15 residues. This CDR3 is CASSINGAEHTEAFF. CDR3 sequence (DNA): TGTGCCAGCAGCATAAACGGGGCAGAACACACTGAAGCTTTCTTT.

This rearrangement joins TRBV20-1 to TRBJ2-1; D might be TRBD1 (6 bases). Germline CDR1 reads DFQATT; CDR2 reads SNEGSKA (reference sequence). V dropped 2 bases and J dropped 3 bases, with 11 bases sitting between them. The CDR3 spans 14 residues. In nucleotides, the CDR3 is TGCAGTGCTAGACCTCAGACAGGCTACAATGAGCAGTTCTTC. Its protein is CSARPQTGYNEQFF.

There are a few counts of this clonotype. The chain combines TRBV7-2 with TRBJ2-5, with TRBD1 matching over 9 bases. Losses at the gene ends were 5 bases for V and 3 bases for J; bases not matched to a gene: 4. Germline values: CDR1 SGHTA, CDR2 FQGNSA. The CDR3 spans 14 residues. The CDR3 is CASSAQGAEETQYF. The DNA for the CDR3 is TGTGCCAGCAGCGCACAGGGGGCCGAAGAGACCCAGTACTTC.

The V gene is TRBV2, the J gene TRBJ2-1; D may be TRBD2 (5 bases). Trimming took 5 bases from V and 0 from J, leaving 11 bases between them. In germline, CDR1 is SNHLY, CDR2 FYNNEI. This CDR3 is built from 15 residues. For the CDR3, the DNA is TGTGCCAGCAGTCCTTTAGACTACTCCTACAATGAGCAGTTCTTC. Translated, it gives CASSPLDYSYNEQFF.

This clonotype was found a few times. The chain has TRBV2 and TRBJ2-5; D call uncertain. Trimming took off 7 bases at V and 0 bases at J, with 6 bases between the two ends. The germline V gene has CDR1 SNHLY and CDR2 FYNNEI. This CDR3 is built from 12 residues. CDR3 DNA sequence: TGTGCCAGCAATCAGAACCAAGAGACCCAGTACTTC. Translated, it gives CASNQNQETQYF.

The chain joins TRBV7-8 to TRBJ2-3; no clear D gene. V lost 7 bases and J 0 bases, leaving 17 bases between the germline ends. The CDR3 contains 16 residues. The germline CDR1 and CDR2 sequences are SGHVS and FQNEAQ. In DNA, the CDR3 is TGTGCCAGCATTTCCCGGACGGTAACTAGCACAGATACGCAGTATTTT. It is translated as CASISRTVTSTDTQYF.

The chain is built from TRBV7-9 and TRBJ1-5; D gene uncertain. Germline values: CDR1 SEHNR, CDR2 FQNEAQ (reference sequence). V was shortened by 4 bases and J by 6 bases, with 10 bases between the two germline ends. The CDR3 totals 13 residues. For the CDR3, the DNA is TGTGCCAGCAGCTCGGGTGTAGGTCAGCCCCAGCATTTT. It yields the protein CASSSGVGQPQHF. The full variable domain, rest sourced from reference TRBV7-9 and TRBJ1-5, is DTGVSQNPRHKITKRGQNVTFRCDPISEHNRLYWYRQTLGQGPEFLTYFQNEAQLEKSRLLSDRFSAERPKGSFSTLEIQRTEQGDSAMYLCASSSGVGQPQHFGDGTRLSIL.

This clonotype was counted many times. The chain uses TRBV11-3 and TRBJ1-2; the D gene is possibly TRBD1 (5 bases). The CDR3 consists of 18 residues. From germline, CDR1 is SGHNT and CDR2 YENEEA. Trimming removed 1 base from V and 8 bases from J, with 26 bases in between. The CDR3 here is CASSLVTSSRRTGGGYTF. In nucleotides, the CDR3 is TGTGCCAGCAGCTTAGTTACTTCGTCGCGGCGAACCGGGGGGGGCTACACCTTC.

This clonotype was seen ten or more times. This rearrangement joins TRBV29-1 to TRBJ2-3, with 8 positions matching TRBD2. Losses at the gene ends were 5 bases for V and 0 bases for J; bases not matched to a gene: 7. Looked up from germline, CDR1 is SQVTM and CDR2 is ANQGSEA. The CDR3 has 15 amino acids. In DNA, the CDR3 is TGCAGCGTTCACAGCGGGGGTTCTAGCACAGATACGCAGTATTTT. Translated, it gives CSVHSGGSSTDTQYF.

This clonotype has more than one count but fewer than ten. CDR3 sequence: CASSLFGGLGEPQHF. As DNA, the CDR3 is TGCGCCAGCAGCTTGTTTGGAGGCCTGGGGGAGCCCCAGCATTTT. The chain uses TRBV5-1 and TRBJ1-5; a weak D match, TRBD1 (5 bases). Trimming stripped 1 base from V and 8 bases from J, with 16 bases between. Looked up from germline, CDR1 is SGHRS and CDR2 is YFSETQ. CDR3 length: 15 residues.

At least ten counts were recorded for this clonotype. The chain is built from TRBV7-2 and TRBJ2-4; D is perhaps TRBD1 (6 bases). V dropped 4 bases and J dropped 0 bases, with 10 bases sitting between them. Germline lookup yields CDR1 SGHTA and CDR2 FQGNSA. The CDR3 loop spans 15 amino acids. CDR3 residues: CASSYQGRAKNIQYF. As DNA, the CDR3 is TGTGCCAGCAGCTACCAGGGGAGAGCCAAAAACATTCAGTACTTC.

V usage is TRBV7-3 and J usage is TRBJ2-3; D unresolved. CDR1 is SGHTA and CDR2 is FQGTGA in the germline V gene. The V end lost 5 bases, the J end lost 0 bases, and 12 bases lay between the germline ends. CDR3 length: 15 amino acids. The CDR3 nucleotides are TGTGCCAGCAGCCTGGAGATGGCGAGCACAGATACGCAGTATTTT. This encodes CASSLEMASTDTQYF.

V and J are TRBV7-9 and TRBJ1-2, with D perhaps matching TRBD1 (6 bases). The V gene's germline CDR1 is SEHNR and CDR2 FQNEAQ (reference sequence). This CDR3 is built from 13 residues. The germline V and J ends were trimmed by 5 bases and 7 bases, with 14 bases remaining between them. In nucleotides, the CDR3 is TGTGCCAGCAGCCGACAGGAGATACGTGGCTACACCTTC. Translating gives CASSRQEIRGYTF.

This clonotype was observed many times. The V call is TRBV7-2, the J call TRBJ2-3, with TRBD2 matching over 7 bases. This CDR3 has 14 residues. Germline V CDR1 and CDR2: SGHTA, FQGNSA. The V and J ends lost 10 bases and 0 bases, in that order; junction bases with no gene match: 7. CDR3 nucleotides: TGTGCCACTCGGCAGCGGGGTAGCACAGATACGCAGTATTTT. Translating it yields CATRQRGSTDTQYF.

This clonotype turned up a few times. This sequence joins TRBV15 and TRBJ1-4; the D is unclear. Between the trimmed V and J ends, which lost 0 bases and 5 bases, there was a span of 7 bases. Germline lookup yields CDR1 LNHNV and CDR2 YYDKDF (reference sequence). The length of the CDR3 is 14 residues. For the CDR3, the DNA is TGTGCCACCAGCAGAGAATATGAAAATGAAAAACTGTTTTTT. This gives the protein CATSREYENEKLFF.

This clonotype was counted between two and nine times. The chain is built from TRBV5-6 and TRBJ2-1; no clear D gene. The germline V gene encodes CDR1 SGHDT and CDR2 YYEEEE. V dropped 6 bases and J dropped 7 bases, with 11 bases sitting between them. The CDR3 sequence is 12 residues long. CDR3: CASTVVGNEQFF. The CDR3, as DNA: TGTGCCAGCACGGTCGTGGGTAATGAGCAGTTCTTC.

The J gene is TRBJ2-7, the V gene TRBV29-1; TRBD2 is a possible D gene (6 bases). The germline CDR1 and CDR2 sequences are SQVTM and ANQGSEA. Between the trimmed V and J ends, which lost 5 bases and 5 bases, there was a span of 10 bases. This CDR3 has 11 amino acids. The CDR3 DNA reads TGCAGCGTTTCTTCGGGGGACGAGCAGTACGTC. This sequence encodes CSVSSGDEQYV.

The chain has TRBV10-1 and TRBJ2-3; no clear D gene. In germline, CDR1 is WNHNN, CDR2 SYGVQD (reference sequence). The CDR3 covers 13 residues. V lost 10 bases and J lost 0, with 11 bases in between. Here the CDR3 reads CATQTESTDTQYF. CDR3 nucleotide sequence: TGCGCCACCCAGACGGAGAGCACAGATACGCAGTATTTT.

In this sample, this clonotype turned up a few times. CDR3 in amino acids: CASSQEGSGDRITDTQYF. DNA for the CDR3: TGCGCCAGCAGCCAAGAGGGGAGCGGGGACCGAATAACAGATACGCAGTATTTT. The chain combines TRBV4-3 with TRBJ2-3; 7 nucleotides match TRBD2. The CDR3 length is 18 residues. Germline assignment: CDR1 LGHNA and CDR2 YSLEER. After removal of 0 bases from V and 3 bases from J, the junction contained 12 bases not matched to a gene.

This rearrangement joins TRBV12-3 or TRBV12-4 to TRBJ1-6; TRBD1 is a possible D gene (5 bases). The CDR3 has 14 residues. The germline V and J ends were trimmed by 5 bases and 7 bases, with 12 bases remaining between them. The CDR3 here is CASSPGLRNSPLHF. The CDR3 DNA reads TGTGCCAGCAGTCCGGGGCTTCGGAATTCACCCCTCCACTTT.

This clonotype occurred a few times. The chain couples TRBV6-6 to TRBJ2-7; D gene unclear. This CDR3 is 13 amino acids long. Germline V gene lookup returns CDR1 MNHNY and CDR2 SVGAGI (reference sequence). V was cut by 5 bases and J by 4 bases, with 12 bases left in between. The CDR3 region has the DNA TGTGCCAGCAGTGCGGACCTGATTTACGAGCAGTACTTC. Protein product: CASSADLIYEQYF.